This passage covers 15 T cell receptor beta chains from one sample sequenced in a study of blood T cell repertoires in COVID-19. Data came from immunoSEQ multiplex PCR; TCRdb stores just in-frame clones and leaves some out. The sample includes about 230,000 clones, approximately 88% of them seen just once. The sample was peripheral blood. These receptors all stem from a man in his forties or fifties with acute or convalescent COVID-19.

The chain has TRBV19 and TRBJ1-5; perhaps TRBD1 as D (5 bases). This CDR3 has 15 amino acids. V lost 5 bases, J lost 5 bases, and 16 bases lay in between. Germline values: CDR1 LNHDA, CDR2 SQIVND (reference sequence). In DNA, the CDR3 is TGTGCCAGTAGTCCGCTAGGGACTCAATATCAGCCCCAGCATTTT. Translating it yields CASSPLGTQYQPQHF.

The chain recombines TRBV15 with TRBJ1-5, with D perhaps TRBD1 (5 bases). Germline V gene lookup returns CDR1 LNHNV and CDR2 YYDKDF (reference sequence). This CDR3 has 14 amino acids. Trimming shortened V by 3 bases and J by 3 bases, and 9 bases separated the two germline ends. CDR3 sequence reads: CATSSRVYNQPQHF. Here the CDR3 DNA reads TGTGCCACCAGCAGCAGGGTTTACAATCAGCCCCAGCATTTT.

This chain links TRBV5-4 with TRBJ2-2; 10 positions agree with TRBD2. Trimming cost V 0 bases and J 6 bases; bases outside gene matches: 8. This CDR3 region has 17 residues. CDR1 and CDR2 (germline): SGHNT, YYREEE (reference sequence). CDR3 in DNA: TGTGCCAGCAGCTTGGAGCTAGCGGGAGCCCTATCCGGGGAGCTGTTTTTT. Translated, it gives CASSLELAGALSGELFF.

This chain joins TRBV2 and TRBJ1-5; D perhaps matches TRBD1 (5 bases). The ends were cut back, 8 bases at V and 0 bases at J, with 11 bases in the middle. The CDR3 loop spans 14 amino acids. Germline-derived CDR1 and CDR2 are SNHLY and FYNNEI. As DNA, the CDR3 is TGTGCCAGCGCCCGCGGGGGTAGCAATCAGCCCCAGCATTTT. Its protein product is CASARGGSNQPQHF.

The V and J genes are TRBV7-8 and TRBJ2-3; TRBD2 matches at 10 bases. CDR3 length equals 16 residues. In germline, CDR1 is SGHVS, CDR2 FQNEAQ. The V gene end was trimmed by 2 bases and the J gene end by 3 bases; junction bases not matched to a gene: 5. For the CDR3, the DNA is TGTGCCAGCAGCTTATCGACTAGCGGGCTAACAGATACGCAGTATTTT. It translates to CASSLSTSGLTDTQYF. The full variable domain, rest sourced from reference TRBV7-8 and TRBJ2-3, is GAGVSQSPRYKVAKRGQDVALRCDPISGHVSLFWYQQALGQGPEFLTYFQNEAQLDKSGLPSDRFFAERPEGSVSTLKIQRTQQEDSAVYLCASSLSTSGLTDTQYFGPGTRLTVL.

Here the CDR3 DNA reads TGTGCCATCAGTGAGTCGACTGGCTACGAGCAGTACTTC. Amino acid sequence: CAISESTGYEQYF. The rearrangement joins TRBV10-3 to TRBJ2-7; D unclear. The CDR3 is made up of 13 amino acids. V was shortened by 0 bases and J by 3 bases, with 6 bases between the two germline ends. Germline V gives CDR1 ENHRY, CDR2 SYGVKD.

This chain joins TRBV10-1 and TRBJ2-2; 12 bases are shared with TRBD2. Germline V gene lookup returns CDR1 WNHNN and CDR2 SYGVQD (reference sequence). Unmatched junction bases numbered 12, after V lost 6 bases and J lost 4 bases. The CDR3 runs to 18 residues. CDR3 in DNA: TGCGCCAGCAGCGCGTCCATGGGACTAGCGGGTATCACCGGGGAGCTGTTTTTT. It translates to CASSASMGLAGITGELFF.

The chain couples TRBV18 to TRBJ2-1; 8 bases are a match to TRBD2. The germline CDR1 and CDR2 sequences are KGHSH and LQKENI. Trimming cost V 2 bases and J 2 bases; bases outside gene matches: 14. CDR3 size: 19 residues. The CDR3 here is CASSPSQNVAGRAYNEQFF. The CDR3 DNA sequence: TGTGCCAGCTCACCAAGCCAAAACGTAGCGGGAAGGGCCTACAATGAGCAGTTCTTC.

This clone was seen only once. The chain uses TRBV10-3 and TRBJ2-6; 7 nucleotides agree with TRBD2. The length of the CDR3 is 22 residues. V dropped 3 bases and J dropped 1; count of bases not matched to a gene: 21. Germline CDR1 and CDR2: ENHRY and SYGVKD. The CDR3 DNA reads TGTGCCATCAGTGAATGGGTTGGTCCGACTAGCCCGAAGATTTCTGGGGCCAACGTCCTGACTTTC. Translation gives CAISEWVGPTSPKISGANVLTF.

This chain connects TRBV28 to TRBJ1-1; TRBD1 agrees at 8 bases. The CDR3 is made up of 13 amino acids. V shed 5 bases and J 12 bases; nucleotides not matched to a gene: 11. Per germline, CDR1 MDHEN and CDR2 SYDVKM. Here the CDR3 DNA reads TGTGCCAGCAGTCACCGGGACAGGTTTTCGACTTTCTTT. Its translation is CASSHRDRFSTFF.

This clone turned up a few times. The CDR3 region has the DNA TGTGCCAGCAGCCGCGGACAGGCGGTAAACTATGGCTACACCTTC. Its protein product is CASSRGQAVNYGYTF. The rearrangement uses TRBV14 and TRBJ1-2; 7 nucleotides match TRBD1. V gave up 4 bases and J gave up 2 bases; unmatched junction bases: 7. The CDR3 loop spans 15 amino acids. CDR1 is SGHDN and CDR2 is FVKESK in the germline V gene.

CDR3 residues: CASSQDQRTGELFF. The CDR3 nucleotides read TGCGCCAGCAGCCAAGACCAGCGGACCGGGGAGCTGTTTTTT. V is TRBV4-3 and J is TRBJ2-2; the D gene is possibly TRBD2 (5 bases). Trimming took 0 bases from V and 5 from J, leaving 7 bases between them. The CDR3 covers 14 residues. CDR1 and CDR2 from the germline V gene are LGHNA and YSLEER.

CDR3 sequence reads: CASSLPSGKQDTQYF. The DNA of the CDR3 is TGTGCCAGCAGCTTGCCTAGCGGGAAACAAGATACGCAGTATTTT. This chain uses TRBV7-2 with TRBJ2-3; 9 nucleotides line up with TRBD2. Unmatched junction bases numbered 6, after V lost 3 bases and J lost 5 bases. The CDR3 extends over 15 amino acids. Germline V gene lookup returns CDR1 SGHTA and CDR2 FQGNSA.

This clone was picked up a small number of times. V is TRBV6-2 or TRBV6-3 and J is TRBJ1-5; TRBD1 aligns across 8 bases. After removal of 0 bases from V and 1 base from J, the junction contained 8 bases not matched to a gene. The CDR3 loop spans 18 amino acids. CDR1 is MNHEY and CDR2 is SVGEGT in the germline V gene. The CDR3 nucleotides are TGTGCCAGCAGTTACTCCCTTTACAGGGGGGGAAGCAATCAGCCCCAGCATTTT. This codes for CASSYSLYRGGSNQPQHF.

CDR3 region: CASSEGWTSGRARTGELFF. CDR3 DNA sequence: TGTGCCAGCAGTGAAGGTTGGACTAGCGGGAGGGCCAGAACCGGGGAGCTGTTTTTT. The chain recombines TRBV6-1 with TRBJ2-2, with TRBD2 matching 15 bases. The germline V gene encodes CDR1 MNHNS and CDR2 SASEGT. CDR3 length equals 19 residues. V dropped 1 base and J dropped 5; count of bases not matched to a gene: 8.